This TCR beta chain is drawn from a study of CD8 T cells in ankylosing spondylitis. Quantitative 5'-RACE with molecular barcodes produced the TCR beta libraries. One entry per CDR3 protein, called by TCRdb with MiXCR from the 5' RACE reads. The sample yields around 25,000 distinct CDR3 sequences, under 3% seen once. This clonotype was recorded at least ten times. Antigen: not known. From germline, CDR1 is SGDLS and CDR2 YYNGEE. The V end lost 7 bases, the J end lost 3 bases, and 13 bases lay between the germline ends. This CDR3 region has 14 residues. Study-wide results and limits: In synovial fluid and blood from reactive arthritis, some motif variants were previously reported. Significant enrichment of disease-linked clones was reported in matched ankylosing spondylitis synovial fluid. Seemingly characteristic of ankylosing spondylitis blood was a TCR beta motif consisting of about 8 highly homologous variants.

Source material: blood, either unsorted or a sorted T cell fraction (not recorded which). The receptor's source is a female donor with ankylosing spondylitis or in good health (not recorded which). The chain is built from TRBV9 and TRBJ2-2; D assignment may be TRBD1 or TRBD2 (5 bases each). As DNA, the CDR3 is TGTGCCAGCGGGGGTGTTCTGGACACCGGGGAGCTGTTTTTT. This sequence encodes CASGGVLDTGELFF.